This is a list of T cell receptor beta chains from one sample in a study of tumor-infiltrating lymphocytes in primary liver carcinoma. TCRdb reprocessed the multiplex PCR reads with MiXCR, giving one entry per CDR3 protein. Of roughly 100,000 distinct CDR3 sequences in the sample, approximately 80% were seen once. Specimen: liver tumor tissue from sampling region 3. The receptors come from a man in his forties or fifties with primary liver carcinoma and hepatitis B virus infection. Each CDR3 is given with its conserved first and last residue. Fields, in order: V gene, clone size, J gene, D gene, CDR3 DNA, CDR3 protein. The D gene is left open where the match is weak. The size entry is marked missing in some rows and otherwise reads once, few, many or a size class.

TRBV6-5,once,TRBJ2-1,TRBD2,TGTACCAGCACTAGCGTGAGCTCCTACAATGTGCAGTTCTTC,CTSTSVSSYNVQFF
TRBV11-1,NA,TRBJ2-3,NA,TGTGTCAGTAGCTCTGGGGGAAGCTCTGTTGGAGTCCGCACAGATACGCAGTATTTT,CVSSSGGSSVGVRTDTQYF
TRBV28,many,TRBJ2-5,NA,TGTGCCAGCAGACCGACAGAACAAGAGACCCAGTACTTC,CASRPTEQETQYF
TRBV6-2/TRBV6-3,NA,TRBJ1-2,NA,TGTGCCAGCAGTTCGGGTCAGTATGGCTACACCTTC,CASSSGQYGYTF
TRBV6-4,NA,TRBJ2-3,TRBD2,TGTGCCAGCAGTGACTCACAGAGCGGGGGCACAGATACGAAGTATTTT,CASSDSQSGGTDTKYF
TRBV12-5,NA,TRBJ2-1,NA,TGTGCTAGTGGTTCCAACGAAGGTCTAAAGCTGTTCTTC,CASGSNEGLKLFF
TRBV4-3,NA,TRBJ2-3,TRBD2,TGCGCCAGCAGCCAAGATCTTCCTTCCGGGACTAGCGGGAGAGCAAATACCCAGTATTTT,CASSQDLPSGTSGRANTQYF
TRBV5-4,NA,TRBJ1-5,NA,TGTGCCAGCAGTAAGGACGACAATCAGCCCCAGCGTTTT,CASSKDDNQPQRF
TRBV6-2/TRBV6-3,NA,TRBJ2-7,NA,TGTGCCAGCAGTTTCTCAGTTGGGGGCCTCTGTGCGCAGTACTTC,CASSFSVGGLCAQYF
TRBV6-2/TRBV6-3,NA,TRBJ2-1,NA,TGTGTCAGCAGTTACTCGGAGAGGTCCTACAATGAGCAGTTCTTC,CVSSYSERSYNEQFF
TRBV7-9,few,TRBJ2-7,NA,TGTGCCAGCAGCATTACGGGTCCCCCATACGAGCAGTACTTC,CASSITGPPYEQYF
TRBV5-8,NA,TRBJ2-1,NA,TGTGCCAGCAGCTTGGTTGTTGAGCTGTTCTTC,CASSLVVELFF
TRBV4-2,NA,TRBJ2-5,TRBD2,TGTGCCAGCAGCCAAGAGTCCGGGACTAGCGGGATCCCGACGCGGGAGGCCCAGTACTTC,CASSQESGTSGIPTREAQYF
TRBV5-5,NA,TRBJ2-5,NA,TGTGCCAGCAGCTTCGAGTCAGGCCCTAGGGAGACCCAGTACTTC,CASSFESGPRETQYF
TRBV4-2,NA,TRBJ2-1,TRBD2,TGTGCCAGCAGCCCTAGCGGGAGTCAGTACATTGAGCAGTCCTTC,CASSPSGSQYIEQSF
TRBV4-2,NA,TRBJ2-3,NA,TGTGCCAGCAGCCTAAGAGGGCAGGGCACAGATACGCACTATTTT,CASSLRGQGTDTHYF
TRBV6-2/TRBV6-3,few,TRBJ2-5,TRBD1,TGTGCCAACAGTCGAACCCCCAGGGGGCGATTTGGCGAGACCCAGTACTTC,CANSRTPRGRFGETQYF
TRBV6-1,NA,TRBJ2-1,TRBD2,TGTGACAGCAGTGGCTGGACTAGCGGGAGTTTGTTCTACAATGAGCAGTTCTTC,CDSSGWTSGSLFYNEQFF
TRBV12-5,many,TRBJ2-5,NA,TGTGCTAGTGGTTTCCCCATTGGGTCGAGAGAAGAGACCCAGTACTTC,CASGFPIGSREETQYF
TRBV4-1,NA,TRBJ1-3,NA,TGCGCCAGCAGCCAACTTAGGACAGCAGATTCTGGAAACACCATATATTTT,CASSQLRTADSGNTIYF
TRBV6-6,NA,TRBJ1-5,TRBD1,TGTGCCAGCAGTTCGCCACGGGGGCCCACAGGGGATAGCAATCGGCCCCAGCATTTT,CASSSPRGPTGDSNRPQHF
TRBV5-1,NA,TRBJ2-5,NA,TGTGCCAGCAGCTTCGACAAGATCCAGTACTTC,CASSFDKIQYF
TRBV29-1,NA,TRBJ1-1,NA,TGCAGTGGTGACCCAGGGTGGGGCATGAACACTGAAGTTTTCTTT,CSGDPGWGMNTEVFF
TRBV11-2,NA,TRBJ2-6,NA,TGTGCCAGCAGCAGCCGGGTACCAAATCTCTCTGGGGCCAACGCCCTGACTTTC,CASSSRVPNLSGANALTF
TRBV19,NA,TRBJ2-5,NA,TGTGCCAGTAGTATTTTGGGACTGGAAGAGACCCAGTACTTC,CASSILGLEETQYF
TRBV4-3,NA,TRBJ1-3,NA,TGCGCCAGCAGCCAAGCACCAGGACATGGGGCTGGAAACACCATATATTTT,CASSQAPGHGAGNTIYF
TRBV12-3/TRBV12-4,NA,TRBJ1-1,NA,TGTGCCAGCAGTTTGGGGCTGGTGAACACTGACGCTTTCTTT,CASSLGLVNTDAFF
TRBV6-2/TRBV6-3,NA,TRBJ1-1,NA,TGTGCTAGCAGTTCTCCCACATGGGGCACTGATGCTTTCTTT,CASSSPTWGTDAFF
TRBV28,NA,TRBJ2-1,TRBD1,TGTGGAAGCAGACCCCCCGCCGGACAGGGGGCCTACAATGGGCAGTTCTTC,CGSRPPAGQGAYNGQFF
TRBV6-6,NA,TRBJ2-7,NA,TGTCCCAGCAGTTCTCTCACCCTGAGCTCCTACGAGCAGTACTTC,CPSSSLTLSSYEQYF
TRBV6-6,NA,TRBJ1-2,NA,TGTGCCAGCACCACGGATCCCAGGATCTATGGCTACATCTTC,CASTTDPRIYGYIF
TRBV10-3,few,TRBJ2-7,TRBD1,TGTGCCATCAGTGGCAATAAACCGGGACAGGGATTTTTCGAACAGTACTTC,CAISGNKPGQGFFEQYF
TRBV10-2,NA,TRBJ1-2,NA,TGCGCCAGCAGTGAACGGGGGGCTAACTATGGCTACACCTTC,CASSERGANYGYTF
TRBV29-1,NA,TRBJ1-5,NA,TGCAGCGCCGCAAGGGGAGCAAATCAGCCCCAGCATTTT,CSAARGANQPQHF
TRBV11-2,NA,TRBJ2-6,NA,TGCACCACCCAGCGGCTGCGCTCTGGGGCCAACGTCCTGACTTTC,CTTQRLRSGANVLTF
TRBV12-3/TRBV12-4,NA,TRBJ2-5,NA,TGTGCCAACAGACGAAGCGAGACAGAGACCCAGTACTTC,CANRRSETETQYF
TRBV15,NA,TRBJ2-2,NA,TGTGCCACCAGCAGAGTTAGCGGAAACACCGGGGAGCTGTTTTTT,CATSRVSGNTGELFF
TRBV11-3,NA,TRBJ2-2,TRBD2,TGTGCCAGCAGCTATTCTAGCGGCGCGAACACCGGGGAGCTATTTTTT,CASSYSSGANTGELFF
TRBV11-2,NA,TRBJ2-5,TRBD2,TGTGTCAGCAGCTTCAGCGGGGGACAAGCGACCCAATACTTC,CVSSFSGGQATQYF
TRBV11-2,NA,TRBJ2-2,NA,TGTACCAGCAGTCCGGGCCCAATAGGAGAGTTGTTTTTT,CTSSPGPIGELFF
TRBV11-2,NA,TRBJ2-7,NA,TGTGCCAGCAGCTCTAGCAGGAACTGCTACGAACAGTACTTC,CASSSSRNCYEQYF
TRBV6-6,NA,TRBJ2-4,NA,TGTGTCAGCAGGCCAGGACAAGGTGTTAGGAACATTCAGTACTTC,CVSRPGQGVRNIQYF
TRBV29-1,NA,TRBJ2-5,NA,TGCAGGGCCAGAAGGGGCGGTCGTCCCGAGACGCAGTACTTC,CRARRGGRPETQYF
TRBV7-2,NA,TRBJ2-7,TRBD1,TGTGCCAGCGGTTTTGGACCGGGACAGGAAGCACGCGAGCAGTGCTTC,CASGFGPGQEAREQCF
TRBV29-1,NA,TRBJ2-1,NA,TGCAGCCTTTCTAAGGTGGGATACAATGAGCAGTTTTTC,CSLSKVGYNEQFF
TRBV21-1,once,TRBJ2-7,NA,TGTGCCATCAGTAAAGAAAGTGGTGGGGGAGGGGCAGACGAGCAGTACTTC,CAISKESGGGGADEQYF
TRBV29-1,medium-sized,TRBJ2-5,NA,TGCAGCGTTGAAGTCGTAGTCGGGGAGACCCAGTACTTC,CSVEVVVGETQYF
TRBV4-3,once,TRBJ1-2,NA,TGCGCCAGTAGCCAGGCAGGGGCAGGGAGGAACTGGGGCTACACCTTC,CASSQAGAGRNWGYTF
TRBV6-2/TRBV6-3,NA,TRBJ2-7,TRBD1,TGTGCCAGCAGCCTCCGGGACAGGGCCCGAGAGCAATACTTC,CASSLRDRAREQYF